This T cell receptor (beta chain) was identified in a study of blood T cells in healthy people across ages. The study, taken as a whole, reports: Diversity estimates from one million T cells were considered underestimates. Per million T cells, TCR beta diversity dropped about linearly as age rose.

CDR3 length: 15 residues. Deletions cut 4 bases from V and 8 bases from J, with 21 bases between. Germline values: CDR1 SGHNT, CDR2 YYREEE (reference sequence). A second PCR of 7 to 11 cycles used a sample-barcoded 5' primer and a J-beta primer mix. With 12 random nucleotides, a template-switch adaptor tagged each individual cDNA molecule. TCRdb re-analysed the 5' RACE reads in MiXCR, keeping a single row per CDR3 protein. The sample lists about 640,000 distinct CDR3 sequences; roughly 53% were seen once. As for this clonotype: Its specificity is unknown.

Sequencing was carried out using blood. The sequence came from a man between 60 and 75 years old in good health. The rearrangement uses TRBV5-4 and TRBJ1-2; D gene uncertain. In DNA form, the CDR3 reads TGTGCCAGCAGCCAGGAAAGGACGCCCAACTCCGGCTACACCTTC. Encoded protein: CASSQERTPNSGYTF.